Following are 30 T cell receptor beta chains from one sample sequenced in a study of response to subunit inactivated influenza vaccine. Each CDR3 protein is one row after TCRdb ran MiXCR on the RT-PCR reads. The sample has more than 550,000 distinct CDR3 sequences, approximately 12% seen once. This material consisted of PBMCs from blood, taken on the day of vaccination. These receptor sequences come from a man between 45 and 60 years old who received an inactivated influenza vaccine.

This clonotype was counted between two and nine times. Here the CDR3 reads CATSRDPGTGSYNEQFF. In DNA form, the CDR3 reads TGTGCCACCAGCAGAGACCCCGGGACAGGGAGCTACAATGAGCAGTTCTTC. V usage is TRBV15 and J usage is TRBJ2-1; the match to TRBD1 covers 9 bases. After removal of 0 bases from V and 3 bases from J, the junction contained 6 bases not matched to a gene. The germline gives CDR1 LNHNV, CDR2 YYDKDF (reference sequence). There are 17 residues in the CDR3.

V usage is TRBV7-9 and J usage is TRBJ1-6, with D unclear. The CDR3 is 14 amino acids. Germline V gives CDR1 SEHNR, CDR2 FQNEAQ (reference sequence). Trimming cost V 0 bases and J 9 bases, with 9 bases left between them. The CDR3 is CASSLAQVASPLHF. The CDR3 coding sequence is TGTGCCAGCAGCTTAGCCCAGGTGGCTTCACCCCTCCACTTT.

CDR3 in amino acids: CASSLVRGHDTDTQYF. In DNA form, the CDR3 reads TGCGCCAGCAGCTTGGTCAGGGGGCACGACACAGATACGCAGTATTTT. V gene TRBV5-1 combines with J gene TRBJ2-3, with 8 bases aligning to TRBD1. J gave up 2 bases and V 0 bases, and 5 bases lay outside the gene matches. This CDR3 contains 16 residues. Germline lookup yields CDR1 SGHRS and CDR2 YFSETQ.

The genes are TRBV5-1 and TRBJ1-4, with 9 bases lining up with TRBD1. The ends lost 0 bases at V and 8 bases at J; junction bases unmatched: 11. The CDR3 length is 17 residues. Germline V gives CDR1 SGHRS, CDR2 YFSETQ. CDR3 coding DNA: TGCGCCAGCAGCTTGGATGTATTGGGACAGGGACGAGAAAAACTGTTTTTT. Residues: CASSLDVLGQGREKLFF.

The genes are TRBV5-1 and TRBJ2-5; D remains unclear. Germline-derived CDR1 and CDR2 are SGHRS and YFSETQ. This CDR3 spans 14 amino acids. Trimming left V 1 base short and J 3 bases short, with 10 bases between. CDR3 protein: CASSLSMSEETQYF. CDR3 coding DNA: TGCGCCAGCAGCTTGTCCATGTCGGAAGAGACCCAGTACTTC.

This clonotype was detected many times. The gene calls are TRBV15 and TRBJ2-1; tentative D call: TRBD2 (5 bases). Germline V gene sequence: CDR1 LNHNV, CDR2 YYDKDF (reference sequence). The CDR3 runs to 17 residues. The germline V and J ends were trimmed by 0 bases and 4 bases, with 16 bases remaining between them. In DNA, the CDR3 is TGTGCCACCAGCAGAGATGTTAAAAGCGGAAAATACAATGAGCAGTTCTTC. Protein product: CATSRDVKSGKYNEQFF. Full variable domain (outside the CDR3, taken from reference TRBV15 and TRBJ2-1): DAMVIQNPRYQVTQFGKPVTLSCSQTLNHNVMYWYQQKSSQAPKLLFHYYDKDFNNEADTPDNFQSRRPNTSFCFLDIRSPGLGDTAMYLCATSRDVKSGKYNEQFFGPGTRLTVL.

This clonotype was detected a few times. V and J are TRBV5-1 and TRBJ2-3, with 13 bases matching TRBD2. This CDR3 has 18 residues. Germline values: CDR1 SGHRS, CDR2 YFSETQ. Germline trimming cut 4 bases from V and 5 bases from J; bases unmatched to any gene: 13. The chain's CDR3 is CASSPGLAGAPGGDTQYF. The CDR3 nucleotides read TGCGCCAGCAGCCCAGGACTAGCGGGGGCCCCCGGGGGAGATACGCAGTATTTT.

This clonotype was seen more than once but under ten times. This chain connects TRBV4-3 to TRBJ2-7, with a tentative D call TRBD2 (5 bases). This CDR3 is built from 15 residues. The V gene lost 0 bases and the J gene lost 0 bases, with 9 bases spanning the gap. The germline V gene has CDR1 LGHNA and CDR2 YSLEER. This CDR3 reads CASSQDRGFSYEQYF. The CDR3, as DNA: TGCGCCAGCAGCCAAGATCGAGGGTTCTCCTACGAGCAGTACTTC.

This sequence joins TRBV5-1 and TRBJ2-7; 8 nucleotides align to TRBD2. Per germline, CDR1 SGHRS and CDR2 YFSETQ. Trimming at V came to 0 bases and at J to 2 bases, leaving 7 bases not matched to a gene. The CDR3 sequence is 16 residues long. CDR3 amino acids: CASSLAPSGSTYEQYF. The CDR3 coding sequence is TGCGCCAGCAGCTTGGCCCCTAGCGGGTCCACCTACGAGCAGTACTTC.

This clonotype showed up just a few times. V is TRBV3-1 and J is TRBJ2-7; D is possibly TRBD1 or TRBD2 (5 bases each). CDR1 and CDR2 from the germline V gene are LGHDT and YNNKEL (reference sequence). V lost 6 bases and J 0 bases, leaving 15 bases between the germline ends. The CDR3 length is 15 residues. Here the CDR3 reads CASSPAGTNSYEQYF. Here the CDR3 DNA reads TGTGCCAGCAGTCCTGCCGGGACCAACTCCTACGAGCAGTACTTC.

The chain combines TRBV6-1 with TRBJ2-1; TRBD1 matches at 7 bases. From germline, CDR1 is MNHNS and CDR2 SASEGT. Trimming took 6 bases from V and 4 from J; bases not matched to a gene: 9. This CDR3 comprises 15 residues. The CDR3 protein is CASRPDRAQYNEQFF. CDR3 in DNA: TGTGCCAGCAGACCCGACAGGGCGCAGTACAATGAGCAGTTCTTC.

Ten or more counts support this clonotype. This chain links TRBV12-3 or TRBV12-4 with TRBJ1-4; 9 bases fit TRBD1. The CDR3 totals 15 residues. Trimming took 6 bases from V and 5 from J; bases not matched to a gene: 7. The CDR3 sequence: CASRPTGGGNEKLFF. As DNA, the CDR3 is TGTGCCAGCAGACCGACAGGGGGTGGAAATGAAAAACTGTTTTTT.

This chain connects TRBV29-1 to TRBJ1-2, with D perhaps TRBD1 (5 bases). Trimming took off 3 bases at V and 0 bases at J, with 14 bases between the two ends. CDR3 length: 15 residues. From germline, CDR1 is SQVTM and CDR2 ANQGSEA. As DNA, the CDR3 is TGCAGCGTTGAGGGCAGGGCGTACGCTAACTATGGCTACACCTTC. This encodes CSVEGRAYANYGYTF.

This clonotype came up a few times. The chain carries TRBV3-1 and TRBJ1-4, with unresolved D. Per the germline V gene, CDR1 is LGHDT and CDR2 is YNNKEL (reference sequence). The V gene lost 3 bases and the J gene lost 0 bases, with 8 bases spanning the gap. The CDR3 loop spans 15 amino acids. The CDR3 sequence is CASSQNSATNEKLFF. DNA for the CDR3: TGTGCCAGCAGCCAGAACAGCGCAACTAATGAAAAACTGTTTTTT.

This clonotype has a handful of counts. The chain uses TRBV7-2 and TRBJ2-1; TRBD2 is a possible D gene (6 bases). V dropped 5 bases and J dropped 0 bases, with 17 bases sitting between them. This CDR3 region has 17 residues. Looked up from germline, CDR1 is SGHTA and CDR2 is FQGNSA. The CDR3 nucleotides are TGTGCCAGCAGCCAACCCCTAGCGCCAAGCTCCTACAATGAGCAGTTCTTC. Its protein product is CASSQPLAPSSYNEQFF.

This clonotype has just a few counts. This chain connects TRBV7-9 to TRBJ1-1, with D tentatively TRBD1 (5 bases). In germline, CDR1 is SEHNR, CDR2 FQNEAQ (reference sequence). V lost 0 bases, J lost 4 bases, and 15 bases lay in between. This CDR3 is built from 16 residues. CDR3 DNA: TGTGCCAGCAGCTTAGCGCACGGGCAGGGTGGCACTGAAGCTTTCTTT. Translated, it gives CASSLAHGQGGTEAFF.

This clonotype was seen many times. The CDR3 DNA follows: TGTGCCAGCAGCTTAAAGATAAGAACTATTAACACCGGGGAGCTGTTTTTT. Translating it yields CASSLKIRTINTGELFF. V usage is TRBV7-8 and J usage is TRBJ2-2; D gene uncertain. V lost 2 bases and J lost 2, with 15 bases in between. The CDR3 has 17 residues. CDR1 is SGHVS and CDR2 is FQNEAQ in the germline V gene.

The chain uses TRBV20-1 and TRBJ2-5, with D possibly called TRBD1 or TRBD2 (6 bases each). The CDR3 covers 13 residues. V was clipped by 5 bases and J by 6 bases, with 16 bases between them. Germline V gene sequence: CDR1 DFQATT, CDR2 SNEGSKA (reference sequence). The CDR3 loop reads CSAGPGGAQTQYF. The CDR3 DNA reads TGCAGTGCTGGTCCCGGGGGCGCGCAGACCCAGTACTTC.

This clonotype was seen more than once but under ten times. The chain couples TRBV10-3 to TRBJ2-2, with 7 nucleotides matching TRBD1. Trimming took 6 bases from V and 4 from J; bases not matched to a gene: 5. This CDR3 comprises 14 residues. Per the germline V gene, CDR1 is ENHRY and CDR2 is SYGVKD. The CDR3 sequence is CAISPGQLTGELFF. In DNA form, the CDR3 reads TGTGCCATCAGCCCGGGACAGCTCACCGGGGAGCTGTTTTTT.

This clonotype was seen a handful of times. The CDR3 sequence is CSARDVSRGGNEQFF. The CDR3 DNA is TGCAGTGCTAGAGATGTGTCCAGGGGGGGGAATGAGCAGTTCTTC. The chain uses TRBV20-1 and TRBJ2-1; D is tentatively TRBD1 or TRBD2 (7 bases each). Trimming shortened V by 0 bases and J by 7 bases, and 16 bases separated the two germline ends. The CDR3 covers 15 residues. Germline CDR1 and CDR2: DFQATT and SNEGSKA (reference sequence).

The table lists this clonotype with a few counts. The chain couples TRBV3-1 to TRBJ2-1, with 8 bases fitting TRBD2. With 3 bases clipped from V and 0 bases from J, the junction kept 7 bases outside the gene matches. The germline CDR1 and CDR2 sequences are LGHDT and YNNKEL (reference sequence). The CDR3 has 17 residues. In DNA form, the CDR3 reads TGTGCCAGCAGCCAGATAGGAGGGACTAGCTCCTACAATGAGCAGTTCTTC. This encodes CASSQIGGTSSYNEQFF.

A few counts support this clonotype. The chain uses TRBV20-1 and TRBJ2-2; D is unresolved. Trimming pared 4 bases from V and 0 bases from J, leaving 9 bases between. This CDR3 has 14 amino acids. From germline, CDR1 is DFQATT and CDR2 SNEGSKA (reference sequence). The CDR3: CSATPRTNTGELFF. Here the CDR3 DNA reads TGCAGTGCTACCCCTAGGACGAACACCGGGGAGCTGTTTTTT.

This clonotype was seen more than once but under ten times. CDR3 sequence: CASSQAPPGQGSGGTIYF. The CDR3 DNA sequence: TGCGCCAGCAGCCAAGCGCCCCCGGGACAGGGGTCCGGGGGCACCATATATTTT. The V gene is TRBV4-3, the J gene TRBJ1-3; TRBD1 agrees at 10 bases. Germline CDR1 and CDR2: LGHNA and YSLEER. The junction had 15 bases not matched to a gene; V was cut back by 1 base and J by 9 bases. The CDR3 runs 18 residues.

V usage is TRBV12-3 or TRBV12-4 and J usage is TRBJ2-4; D is ambiguous. Trimming shortened V by 7 bases and J by 3 bases, and 13 bases separated the two germline ends. The CDR3 consists of 14 residues. In nucleotides, the CDR3 is TGTGCCAGCAACAGTGGCCTAGGCAAAAACATTCAGTACTTC. It codes for CASNSGLGKNIQYF.

CDR3 DNA sequence: TGTGCCAGCAGTCTCCGGGGCCAGGCGGAGACCCAGTACTTC. This sequence encodes CASSLRGQAETQYF. V gene TRBV12-3 or TRBV12-4 combines with J gene TRBJ2-5, with D possibly being TRBD1 or TRBD2 (5 bases each). This CDR3 spans 14 amino acids. Deletions cut 5 bases from V and 5 bases from J, with 15 bases between.

This clonotype has a count of ten or more. The chain is built from TRBV5-1 and TRBJ1-2; 8 bases are shared with TRBD1. Germline CDR1 SGHRS, CDR2 YFSETQ. The CDR3 covers 13 residues. With 2 bases clipped from V and 4 bases from J, the junction kept 1 base outside the gene matches. CDR3 sequence (DNA): TGCGCCAGCAGCTTTGGGACAGGCTATGGCTACACCTTC. It codes for CASSFGTGYGYTF. Variable domain in full (rest from reference TRBV5-1 and TRBJ1-2): KAGVTQTPRYLIKTRGQQVTLSCSPISGHRSVSWYQQTPGQGLQFLFEYFSETQRNKGNFPGRFSGRQFSNSRSEMNVSTLELGDSALYLCASSFGTGYGYTFGSGTRLTVV.

The chain employs TRBV7-2 and TRBJ2-5, with D possibly being TRBD1 (6 bases). V gave up 1 base and J gave up 5 bases, with 14 bases separating them. The CDR3 sequence is 15 residues long. CDR1 is SGHTA, CDR2 FQGNSA, per germline. The CDR3 reads CASSLDRAGWETQYF. For the CDR3, the DNA is TGTGCCAGCAGCTTAGACAGGGCGGGTTGGGAGACCCAGTACTTC.

This clonotype has a handful of counts. The chain combines TRBV6-5 with TRBJ2-7; tentative D call: TRBD2 (5 bases). Germline V gene sequence: CDR1 MNHEY, CDR2 SVGAGI. V lost 0 bases and J 9 bases, leaving 15 bases between the germline ends. This CDR3 region has 14 residues. The CDR3 protein is CASSYSLGSGVQYF. In DNA, the CDR3 is TGTGCCAGCAGTTACTCTTTAGGGAGTGGGGTGCAGTACTTC.

In DNA, the CDR3 is TGTGCCAGCAGCCCCCCTGGACTAGCGGGGTCCAATGAGCAGTTCTTC. Translated, it gives CASSPPGLAGSNEQFF. The rearrangement joins TRBV7-9 to TRBJ2-1; 12 bases map to TRBD2. V trimming: 5 bases; J trimming: 6 bases; junction bases outside the gene matches: 8. This CDR3 is 16 amino acids long. Germline CDR1 and CDR2: SEHNR and FQNEAQ (reference sequence). The entire variable domain, with the rest obtained from reference TRBV7-9 and TRBJ2-1, is as follows: DTGVSQNPRHKITKRGQNVTFRCDPISEHNRLYWYRQTLGQGPEFLTYFQNEAQLEKSRLLSDRFSAERPKGSFSTLEIQRTEQGDSAMYLCASSPPGLAGSNEQFFGPGTRLTVL.

The rearrangement links TRBV24-1 to TRBJ2-3; D perhaps matches TRBD2 (5 bases). The germline V gene has CDR1 KGHDR and CDR2 SFDVKD. V lost 4 bases, J lost 8 bases, and 12 bases lay in between. CDR3 length: 13 amino acids. CDR3 protein: CATSDYPRVTQYF. The CDR3 nucleotides are TGTGCCACCAGTGACTACCCGCGGGTTACGCAGTATTTT.